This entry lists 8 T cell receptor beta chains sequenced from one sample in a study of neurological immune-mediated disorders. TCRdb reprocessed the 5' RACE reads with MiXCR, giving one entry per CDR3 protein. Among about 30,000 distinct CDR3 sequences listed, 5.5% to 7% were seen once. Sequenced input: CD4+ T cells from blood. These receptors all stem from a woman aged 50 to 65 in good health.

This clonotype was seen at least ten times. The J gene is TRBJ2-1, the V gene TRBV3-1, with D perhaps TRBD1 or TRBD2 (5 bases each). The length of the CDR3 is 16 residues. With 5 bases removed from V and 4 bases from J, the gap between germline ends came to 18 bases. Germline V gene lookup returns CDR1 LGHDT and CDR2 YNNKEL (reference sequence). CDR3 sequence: CASSDTNRRLYNEQFF. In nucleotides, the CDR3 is TGTGCCAGCAGCGACACAAACAGGAGACTATACAATGAGCAGTTCTTC.

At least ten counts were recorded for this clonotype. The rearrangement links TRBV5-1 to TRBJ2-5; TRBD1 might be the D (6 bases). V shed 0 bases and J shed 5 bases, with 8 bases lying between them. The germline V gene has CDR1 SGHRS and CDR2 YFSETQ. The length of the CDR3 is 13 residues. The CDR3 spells CASSLVRGETQYF. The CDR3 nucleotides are TGCGCCAGCAGCTTGGTCAGGGGCGAGACCCAGTACTTC. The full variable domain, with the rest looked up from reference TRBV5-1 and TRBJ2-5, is KAGVTQTPRYLIKTRGQQVTLSCSPISGHRSVSWYQQTPGQGLQFLFEYFSETQRNKGNFPGRFSGRQFSNSRSEMNVSTLELGDSALYLCASSLVRGETQYFGPGTRLLVL.

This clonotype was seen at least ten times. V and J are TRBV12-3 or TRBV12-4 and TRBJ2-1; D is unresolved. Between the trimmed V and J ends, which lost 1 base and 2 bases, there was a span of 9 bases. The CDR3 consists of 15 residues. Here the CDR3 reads CASSLGSSTYNEQFF. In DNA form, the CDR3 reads TGTGCCAGCAGTTTAGGTAGCTCAACCTACAATGAGCAGTTCTTC.

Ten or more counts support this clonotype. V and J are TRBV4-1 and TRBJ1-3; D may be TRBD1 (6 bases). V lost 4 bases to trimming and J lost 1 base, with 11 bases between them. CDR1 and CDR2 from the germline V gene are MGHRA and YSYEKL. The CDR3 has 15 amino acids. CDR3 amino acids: CASSPWTVSGNTIYF. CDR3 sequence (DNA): TGCGCCAGCAGCCCGTGGACAGTTTCTGGAAACACCATATATTTT.

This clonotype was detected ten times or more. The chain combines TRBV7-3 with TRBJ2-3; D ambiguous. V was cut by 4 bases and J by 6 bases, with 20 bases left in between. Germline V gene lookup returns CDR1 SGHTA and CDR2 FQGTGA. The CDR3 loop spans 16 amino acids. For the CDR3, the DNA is TGTGCCAGCAGCTCTGGTCAAAGGCCCCGGGTCGATACGCAGTATTTT. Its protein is CASSSGQRPRVDTQYF.

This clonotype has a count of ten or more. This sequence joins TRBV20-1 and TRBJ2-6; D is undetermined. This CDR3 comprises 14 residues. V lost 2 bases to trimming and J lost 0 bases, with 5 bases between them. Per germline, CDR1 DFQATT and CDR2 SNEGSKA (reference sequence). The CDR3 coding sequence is TGCAGTGCTAGACGTCTCTCTGGGGCCAACGTCCTGACTTTC. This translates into CSARRLSGANVLTF.

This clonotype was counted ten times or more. The CDR3 DNA reads TGTGCCAGCAGCTTGTTGGACAGAAACACTGAAGCTTTCTTT. It encodes CASSLLDRNTEAFF. The chain combines TRBV5-5 with TRBJ1-1, with D possibly being TRBD1 (6 bases). Trimming removed 1 base at V and 2 bases at J, with 9 bases between. CDR3 length equals 14 residues. In germline, CDR1 is SGHKS, CDR2 YYEKEE (reference sequence). Full variable domain (remainder filled in from reference TRBV5-5 and TRBJ1-1): DAGVTQSPTHLIKTRGQQVTLRCSPISGHKSVSWYQQVLGQGPQFIFQYYEKEERGRGNFPDRFSARQFPNYSSELNVNALLLGDSALYLCASSLLDRNTEAFFGQGTRLTVV.

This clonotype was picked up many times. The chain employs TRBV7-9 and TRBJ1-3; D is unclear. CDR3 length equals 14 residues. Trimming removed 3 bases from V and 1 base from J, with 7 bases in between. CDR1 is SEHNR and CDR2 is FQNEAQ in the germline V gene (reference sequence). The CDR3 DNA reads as TGTGCCAGCAGCTTTACGGCTTCTGGAAACACCATATATTTT. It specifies CASSFTASGNTIYF.